This is a list of T cell receptor beta chains from one sample in a study of blood T cell repertoires in COVID-19. Measured with immunoSEQ multiplex PCR; TCRdb has only the in-frame clones, and not every one. The table records a few hundred thousand clones, around four fifths of them present only once. The specimen sequenced was peripheral blood. Every receptor here comes from a man aged 25-45 years who had recovered from COVID-19. Each CDR3 is given with its conserved first and last residue. D genes are given only for firm matches. Clone size appears in some rows only: once, few, many, or a class for an expanded clone.

d_gene	abundance	v_gene	j_gene	CDR3nt	CDR3aa
-	few	TRBV15	TRBJ1-1	TGTGCCACCAGCAGAGAGGTATGGGGAGATGACACTGAAGCTTTCTTT	CATSREVWGDDTEAFF
-	-	TRBV6-5	TRBJ2-2	TGTGCCCCGATGCGGGGAAACGGGGAGCTGTTTTTT	CAPMRGNGELFF
-	-	TRBV11-2	TRBJ1-5	TGTGCCAGCAGCTATGGTCCCCAGGCAAATCAGCCCCAGCATTTT	CASSYGPQANQPQHF
-	-	TRBV7-9	TRBJ2-7	TGTGCCAGCAGCCCGACACCGAACCTCTACGAGCAGTACTTC	CASSPTPNLYEQYF
-	-	TRBV5-4	TRBJ1-2	TGTGCCAGCAGCCCCCCGGACAGAAACTATGGCTACACCTTC	CASSPPDRNYGYTF
TRBD1	once	TRBV2	TRBJ1-3	TGTGCCAGCGCTACGGGACAGCACTCTGGAAACACCATATATTTT	CASATGQHSGNTIYF
TRBD1	-	TRBV6-4	TRBJ1-5	TGTGCCTTAAGGGGGCAGGGCAAGGGCAATCAGCCCCAGCATTTT	CALRGQGKGNQPQHF
-	-	TRBV7-9	TRBJ1-2	TGTGCCAGCAGCTTAGGGCAGGCCCATGGCTACACCTTC	CASSLGQAHGYTF
TRBD2	-	TRBV27	TRBJ2-3	TGTGCCAGCAGCCTAGCGGGGGTGGGCACAGATACGCAGTATTTT	CASSLAGVGTDTQYF
TRBD1	-	TRBV5-4	TRBJ1-2	TGTGCCAGCAGCGGCAACAGGGGGCAGCGTTCTGGCTACACCTTC	CASSGNRGQRSGYTF
TRBD1	-	TRBV5-1	TRBJ1-2	TGCGCCAGCAGCGCGGGACAGCCCTATGGCTACACCTTC	CASSAGQPYGYTF
-	-	TRBV5-6	TRBJ1-1	TGTGCCAGCAGCTCTAGTCACAGGGCTAGATTATTAGGTGAAGCTTTCTTT	CASSSSHRARLLGEAFF
-	-	TRBV19	TRBJ1-4	TGTGCCAGTAGTCCCCAGGGTTCGGTCGATGAAAAACTGTTTTTT	CASSPQGSVDEKLFF
TRBD1	-	TRBV11-2	TRBJ1-4	TGTGCCAGCAGCTTAGGAGGGGACAGGGAACTGTTTTTT	CASSLGGDRELFF
-	once	TRBV7-9	TRBJ2-4	TGTGCCAGCAGCTTAGTCGGGCGGGAAAACATTCAGTACTTC	CASSLVGRENIQYF